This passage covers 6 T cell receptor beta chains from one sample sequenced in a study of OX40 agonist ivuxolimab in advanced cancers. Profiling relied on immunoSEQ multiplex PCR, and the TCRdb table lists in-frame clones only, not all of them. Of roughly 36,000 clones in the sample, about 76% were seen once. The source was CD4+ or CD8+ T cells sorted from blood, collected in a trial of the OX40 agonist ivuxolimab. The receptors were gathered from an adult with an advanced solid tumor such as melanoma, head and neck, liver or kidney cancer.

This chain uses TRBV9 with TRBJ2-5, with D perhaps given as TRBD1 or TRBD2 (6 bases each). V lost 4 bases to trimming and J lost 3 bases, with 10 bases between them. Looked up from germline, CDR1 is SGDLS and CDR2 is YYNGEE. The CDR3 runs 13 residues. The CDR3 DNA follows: TGTGCCAGCAGCAAAGGGGGGAAAGAGACCCAGTACTTC. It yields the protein CASSKGGKETQYF.

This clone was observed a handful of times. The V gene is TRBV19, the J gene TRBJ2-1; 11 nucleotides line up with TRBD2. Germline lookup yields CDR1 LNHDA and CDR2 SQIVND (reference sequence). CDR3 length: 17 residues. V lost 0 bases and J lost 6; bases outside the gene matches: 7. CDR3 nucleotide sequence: TGTGCCAGTAGTATAGATTACCTAGCGGGGGGCCTCAATGAGCAGTTCTTC. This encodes CASSIDYLAGGLNEQFF. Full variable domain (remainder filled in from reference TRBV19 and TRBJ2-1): DGGITQSPKYLFRKEGQNVTLSCEQNLNHDAMYWYRQDPGQGLRLIYYSQIVNDFQKGDIAEGYSVSREKKESFPLTVTSAQKNPTAFYLCASSIDYLAGGLNEQFFGPGTRLTVL.

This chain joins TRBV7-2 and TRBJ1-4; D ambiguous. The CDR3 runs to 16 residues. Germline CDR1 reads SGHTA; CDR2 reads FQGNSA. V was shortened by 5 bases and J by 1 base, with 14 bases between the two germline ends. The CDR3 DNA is TGTGCCAGCAGCCCGAAAGTGGGCGGAACTAATGAAAAACTGTTTTTT. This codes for CASSPKVGGTNEKLFF.

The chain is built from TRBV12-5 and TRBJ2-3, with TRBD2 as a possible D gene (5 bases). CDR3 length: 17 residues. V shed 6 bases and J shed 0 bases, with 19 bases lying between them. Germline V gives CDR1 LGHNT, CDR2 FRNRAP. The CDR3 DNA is TGTGCTAGTGGGTCCTCAATAGCGCTCACTAGCACAGATACGCAGTATTTT. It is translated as CASGSSIALTSTDTQYF.

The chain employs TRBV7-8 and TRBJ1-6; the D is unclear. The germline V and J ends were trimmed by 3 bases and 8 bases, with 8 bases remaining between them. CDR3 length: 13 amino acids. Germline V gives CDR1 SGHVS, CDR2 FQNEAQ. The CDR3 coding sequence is TGTGCCAGCAGCTTCGGCCCTGATTCACCCCTCCACTTT. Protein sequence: CASSFGPDSPLHF.

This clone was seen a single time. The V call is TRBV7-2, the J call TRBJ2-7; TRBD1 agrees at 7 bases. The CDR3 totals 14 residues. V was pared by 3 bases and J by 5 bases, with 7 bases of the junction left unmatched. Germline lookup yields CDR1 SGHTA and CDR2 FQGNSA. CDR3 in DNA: TGTGCCAGCAGCTTCCAAACAGGGGCGGACGAGCAGTACTTC. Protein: CASSFQTGADEQYF.